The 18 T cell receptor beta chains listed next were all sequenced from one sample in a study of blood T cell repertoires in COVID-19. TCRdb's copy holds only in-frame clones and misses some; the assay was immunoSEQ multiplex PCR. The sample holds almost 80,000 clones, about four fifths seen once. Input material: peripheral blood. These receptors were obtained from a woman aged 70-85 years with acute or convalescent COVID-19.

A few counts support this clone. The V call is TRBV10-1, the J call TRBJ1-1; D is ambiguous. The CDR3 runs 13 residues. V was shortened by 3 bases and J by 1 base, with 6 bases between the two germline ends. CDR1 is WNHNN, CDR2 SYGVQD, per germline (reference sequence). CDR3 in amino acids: CASSEAENTEAFF. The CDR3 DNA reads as TGCGCCAGCAGTGAAGCGGAGAACACTGAAGCTTTCTTT.

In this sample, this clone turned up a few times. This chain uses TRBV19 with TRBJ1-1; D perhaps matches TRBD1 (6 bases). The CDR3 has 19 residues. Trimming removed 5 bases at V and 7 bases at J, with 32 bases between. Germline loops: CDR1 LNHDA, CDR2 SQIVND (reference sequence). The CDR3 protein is CASSAPNPGAKRMFVEAFF. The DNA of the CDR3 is TGTGCCAGTAGTGCACCAAATCCAGGGGCTAAACGGATGTTCGTTGAAGCTTTCTTT.

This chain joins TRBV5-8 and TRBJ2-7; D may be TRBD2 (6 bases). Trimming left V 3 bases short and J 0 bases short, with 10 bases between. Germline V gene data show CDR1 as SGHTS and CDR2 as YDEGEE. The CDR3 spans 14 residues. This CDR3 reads CASSSLALSYEQYF. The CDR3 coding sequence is TGTGCCAGCAGCTCGCTAGCGCTCTCCTACGAGCAGTACTTC.

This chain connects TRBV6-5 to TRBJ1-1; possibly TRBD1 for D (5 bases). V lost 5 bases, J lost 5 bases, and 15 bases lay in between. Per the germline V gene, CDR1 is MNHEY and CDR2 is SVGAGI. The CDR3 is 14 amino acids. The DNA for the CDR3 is TGTGCCAGCAGTCAACGGGGGGTTAGAACTGAAGCTTTCTTT. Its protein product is CASSQRGVRTEAFF.

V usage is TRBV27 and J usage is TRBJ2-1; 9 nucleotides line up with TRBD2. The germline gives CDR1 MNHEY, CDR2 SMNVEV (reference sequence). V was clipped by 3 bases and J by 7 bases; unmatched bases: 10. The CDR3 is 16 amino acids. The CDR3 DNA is TGTGCCAGCAGTTTGCTAGCGGGGCCGGTAGGTAATGAGCAGTTCTTC. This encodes CASSLLAGPVGNEQFF.

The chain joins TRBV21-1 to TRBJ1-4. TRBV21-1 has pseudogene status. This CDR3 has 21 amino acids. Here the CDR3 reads CASNTPRSAPRELATNEKLFF. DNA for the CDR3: TGTGCCAGCAACACTCCCCGGTCCGCGCCCCGGGAACTCGCAACTAATGAAAAACTGTTTTTT.

The CDR3: CASSPRQGASDTQYF. The CDR3 DNA is TGTGCCAGCTCACCCCGACAGGGTGCCTCAGATACGCAGTATTTT. The J gene is TRBJ2-3, the V gene TRBV18; TRBD1 matches 7 bases. From germline, CDR1 is KGHSH and CDR2 LQKENI. The CDR3 totals 15 residues. Losses at the gene ends were 3 bases for V and 4 bases for J; bases not matched to a gene: 7. The variable domain in full, with the rest retrieved from reference TRBV18 and TRBJ2-3, is NAGVMQNPRHLVRRRGQEARLRCSPMKGHSHVYWYRQLPEEGLKFMVYLQKENIIDESGMPKERFSAEFPKEGPSILRIQQVVRGDSAAYFCASSPRQGASDTQYFGPGTRLTVL.

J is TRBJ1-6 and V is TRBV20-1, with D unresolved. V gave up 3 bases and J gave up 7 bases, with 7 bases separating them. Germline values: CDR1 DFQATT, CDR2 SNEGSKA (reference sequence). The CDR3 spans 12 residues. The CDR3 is CSASYTNSPLHF. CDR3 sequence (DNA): TGCAGTGCTAGTTACACCAATTCACCCCTCCACTTT.

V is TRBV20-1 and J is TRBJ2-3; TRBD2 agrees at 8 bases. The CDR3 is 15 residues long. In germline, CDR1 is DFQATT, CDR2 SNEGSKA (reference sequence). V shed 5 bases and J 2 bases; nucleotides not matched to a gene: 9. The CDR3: CSARGGSGNTDTQYF. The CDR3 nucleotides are TGCAGTGCTCGTGGAGGTAGCGGGAACACAGATACGCAGTATTTT.

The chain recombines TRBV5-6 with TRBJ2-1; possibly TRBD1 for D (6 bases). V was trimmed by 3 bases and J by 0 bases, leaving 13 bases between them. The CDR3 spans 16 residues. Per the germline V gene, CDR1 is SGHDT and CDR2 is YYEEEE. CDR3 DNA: TGTGCCAGCAGCTATTACAGGGAGAGCTCCTACAATGAGCAGTTCTTC. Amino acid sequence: CASSYYRESSYNEQFF.

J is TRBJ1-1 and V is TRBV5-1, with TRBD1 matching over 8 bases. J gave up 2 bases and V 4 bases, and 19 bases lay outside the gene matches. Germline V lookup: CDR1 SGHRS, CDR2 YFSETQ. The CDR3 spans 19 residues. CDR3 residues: CASSETGVILRRSNTEAFF. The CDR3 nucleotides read TGCGCCAGCAGCGAGACAGGGGTGATTTTACGTCGCTCAAACACTGAAGCTTTCTTT.

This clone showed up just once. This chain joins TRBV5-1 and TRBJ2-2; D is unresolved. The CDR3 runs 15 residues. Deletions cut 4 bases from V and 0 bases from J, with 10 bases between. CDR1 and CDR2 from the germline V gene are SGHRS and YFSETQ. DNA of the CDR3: TGCGCCAGCAGCCGAACCGGTGCGAACACCGGGGAGCTGTTTTTT. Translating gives CASSRTGANTGELFF.

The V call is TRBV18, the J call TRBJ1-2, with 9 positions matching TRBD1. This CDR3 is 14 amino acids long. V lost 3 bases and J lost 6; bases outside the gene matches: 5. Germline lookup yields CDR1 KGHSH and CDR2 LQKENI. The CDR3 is CASSPGTGTDGYTF. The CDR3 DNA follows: TGTGCCAGCTCACCGGGGACAGGGACTGATGGCTACACCTTC.

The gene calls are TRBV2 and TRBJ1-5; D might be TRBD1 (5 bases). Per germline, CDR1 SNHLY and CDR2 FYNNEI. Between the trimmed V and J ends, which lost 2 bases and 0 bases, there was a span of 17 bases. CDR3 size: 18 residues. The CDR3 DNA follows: TGTGCCAGCAGTGAACAGACCGGGACTTTCTATAGCAATCAGCCCCAGCATTTT. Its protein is CASSEQTGTFYSNQPQHF.

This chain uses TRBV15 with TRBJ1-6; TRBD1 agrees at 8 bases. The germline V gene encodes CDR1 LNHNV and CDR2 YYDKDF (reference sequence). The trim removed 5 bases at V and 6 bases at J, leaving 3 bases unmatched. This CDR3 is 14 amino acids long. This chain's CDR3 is CATSARGPNSPLHF. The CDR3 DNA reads TGTGCCACCAGCGCCAGGGGGCCTAATTCACCCCTCCACTTT.

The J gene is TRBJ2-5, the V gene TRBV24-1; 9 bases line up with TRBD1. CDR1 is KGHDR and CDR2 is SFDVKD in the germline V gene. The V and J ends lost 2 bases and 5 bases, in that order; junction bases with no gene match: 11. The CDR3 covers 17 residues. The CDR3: CATSDCDHRGRRETQYF. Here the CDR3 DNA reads TGTGCCACCAGTGATTGCGATCACAGGGGGCGGAGGGAGACCCAGTACTTC.

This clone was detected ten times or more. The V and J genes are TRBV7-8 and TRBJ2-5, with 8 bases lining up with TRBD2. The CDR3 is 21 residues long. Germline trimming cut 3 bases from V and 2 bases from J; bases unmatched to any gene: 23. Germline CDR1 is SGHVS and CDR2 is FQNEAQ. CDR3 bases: TGTGCCAGCAGCTTCCCCCCTAAGGGGAGCGGGAGTAAGATACGGCAAGAGACCCAGTACTTC. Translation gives CASSFPPKGSGSKIRQETQYF.

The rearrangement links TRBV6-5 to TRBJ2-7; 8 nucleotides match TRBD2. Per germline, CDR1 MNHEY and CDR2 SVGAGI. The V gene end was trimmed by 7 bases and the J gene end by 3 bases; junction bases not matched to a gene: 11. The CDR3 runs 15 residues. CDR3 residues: CASTFSGTSIYEQYF. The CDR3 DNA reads TGTGCCAGCACTTTCTCCGGGACTAGTATCTACGAGCAGTACTTC.